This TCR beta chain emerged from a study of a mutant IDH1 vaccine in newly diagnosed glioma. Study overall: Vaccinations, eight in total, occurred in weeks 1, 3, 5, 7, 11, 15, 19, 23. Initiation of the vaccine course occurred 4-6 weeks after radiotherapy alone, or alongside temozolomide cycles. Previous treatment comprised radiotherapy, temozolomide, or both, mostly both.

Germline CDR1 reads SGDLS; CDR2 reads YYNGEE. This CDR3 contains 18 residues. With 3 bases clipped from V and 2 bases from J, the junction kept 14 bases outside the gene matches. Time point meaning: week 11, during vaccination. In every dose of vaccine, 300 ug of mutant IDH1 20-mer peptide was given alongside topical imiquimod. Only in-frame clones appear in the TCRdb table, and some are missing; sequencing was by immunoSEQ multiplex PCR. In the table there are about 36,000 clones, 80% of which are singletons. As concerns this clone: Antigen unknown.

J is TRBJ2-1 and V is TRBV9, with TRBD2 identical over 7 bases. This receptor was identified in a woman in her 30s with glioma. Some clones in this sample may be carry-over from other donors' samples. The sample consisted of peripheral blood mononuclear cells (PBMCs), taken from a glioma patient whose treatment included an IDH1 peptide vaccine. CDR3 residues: CASSAPAVGLAAYNEQFF. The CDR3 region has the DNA TGTGCCAGCAGCGCCCCCGCGGTGGGGCTAGCGGCCTACAATGAGCAGTTCTTC.